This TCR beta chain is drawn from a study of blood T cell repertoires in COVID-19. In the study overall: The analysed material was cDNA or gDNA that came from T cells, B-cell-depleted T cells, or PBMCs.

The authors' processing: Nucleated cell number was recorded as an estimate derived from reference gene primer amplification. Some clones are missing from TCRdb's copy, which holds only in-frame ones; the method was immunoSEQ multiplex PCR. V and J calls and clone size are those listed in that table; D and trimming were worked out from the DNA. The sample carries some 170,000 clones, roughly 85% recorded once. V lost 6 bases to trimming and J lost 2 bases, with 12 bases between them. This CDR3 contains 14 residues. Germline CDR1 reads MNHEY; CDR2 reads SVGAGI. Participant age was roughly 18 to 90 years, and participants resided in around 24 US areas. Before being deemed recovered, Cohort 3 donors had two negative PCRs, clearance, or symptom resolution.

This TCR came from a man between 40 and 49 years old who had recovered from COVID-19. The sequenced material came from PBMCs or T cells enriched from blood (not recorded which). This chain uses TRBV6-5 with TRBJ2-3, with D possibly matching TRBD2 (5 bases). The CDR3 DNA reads TGTGCCAGCAGCCGCTCGGGGAACACAGATACGCAGTATTTT. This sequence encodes CASSRSGNTDTQYF.